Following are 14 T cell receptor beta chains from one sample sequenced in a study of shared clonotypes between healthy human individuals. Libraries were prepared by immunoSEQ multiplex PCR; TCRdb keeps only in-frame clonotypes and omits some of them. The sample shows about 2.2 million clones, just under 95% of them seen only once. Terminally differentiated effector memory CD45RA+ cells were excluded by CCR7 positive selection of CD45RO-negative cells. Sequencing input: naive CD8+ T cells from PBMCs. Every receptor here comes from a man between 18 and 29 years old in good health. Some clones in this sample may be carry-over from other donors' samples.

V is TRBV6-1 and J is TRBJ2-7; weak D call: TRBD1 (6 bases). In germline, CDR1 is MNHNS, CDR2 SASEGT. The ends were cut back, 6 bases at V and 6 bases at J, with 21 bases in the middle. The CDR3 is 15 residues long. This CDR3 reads CASSPPVGAPFEQYF. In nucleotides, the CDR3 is TGTGCCAGCAGCCCTCCCGTGGGGGCACCCTTCGAGCAGTACTTC.

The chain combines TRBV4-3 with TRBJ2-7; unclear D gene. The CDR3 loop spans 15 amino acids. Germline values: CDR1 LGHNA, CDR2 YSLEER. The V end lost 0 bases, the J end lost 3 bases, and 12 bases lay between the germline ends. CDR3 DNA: TGCGCCAGCAGCCAAGACACCGGTTCCGTCTACGAGCAGTACTTC. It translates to CASSQDTGSVYEQYF.

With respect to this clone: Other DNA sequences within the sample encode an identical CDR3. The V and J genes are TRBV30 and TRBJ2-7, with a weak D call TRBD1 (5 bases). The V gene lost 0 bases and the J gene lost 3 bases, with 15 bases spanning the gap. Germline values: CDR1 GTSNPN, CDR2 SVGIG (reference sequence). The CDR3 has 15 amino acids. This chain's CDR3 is CAWSVGAGVSYEQYF. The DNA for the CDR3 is TGTGCCTGGAGTGTAGGGGCAGGAGTAAGCTACGAGCAGTACTTC.

Here the CDR3 reads CSVVGGGGLFF. CDR3 in DNA: TGCAGCGTTGTCGGGGGAGGGGGGCTGTTCTTC. The chain couples TRBV29-1 to TRBJ2-1; maybe TRBD2 (7 bases). Germline V gene lookup returns CDR1 SQVTM and CDR2 ANQGSEA. Trimming left V 4 bases short and J 15 bases short, with 16 bases between. This CDR3 comprises 11 residues.

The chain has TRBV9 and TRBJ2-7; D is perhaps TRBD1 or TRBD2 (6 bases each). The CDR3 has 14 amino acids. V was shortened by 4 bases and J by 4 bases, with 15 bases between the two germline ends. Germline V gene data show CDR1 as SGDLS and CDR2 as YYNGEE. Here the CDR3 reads CASSPGDTSYEQYF. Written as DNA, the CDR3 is TGTGCCAGCAGCCCGGGGGACACCTCGTACGAGCAGTACTTC.

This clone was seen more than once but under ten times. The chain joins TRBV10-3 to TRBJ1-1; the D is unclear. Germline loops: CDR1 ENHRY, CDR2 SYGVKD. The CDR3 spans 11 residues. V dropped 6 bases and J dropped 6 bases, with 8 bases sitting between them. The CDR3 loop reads CAISERAEAFF. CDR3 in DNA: TGTGCCATCAGCGAGAGGGCTGAAGCTTTCTTT.

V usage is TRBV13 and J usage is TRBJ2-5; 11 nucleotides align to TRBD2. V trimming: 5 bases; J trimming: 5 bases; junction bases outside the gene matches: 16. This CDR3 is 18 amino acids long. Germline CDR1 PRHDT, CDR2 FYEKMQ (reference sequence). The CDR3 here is CASSTVLAGDSARETQYF. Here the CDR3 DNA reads TGTGCCAGCAGCACAGTACTAGCGGGAGATTCGGCCAGGGAGACCCAGTACTTC.

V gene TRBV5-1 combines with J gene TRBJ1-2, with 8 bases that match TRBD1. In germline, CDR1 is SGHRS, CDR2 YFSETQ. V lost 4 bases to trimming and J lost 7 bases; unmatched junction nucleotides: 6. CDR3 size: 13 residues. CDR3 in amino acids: CASSANGQGGYTF. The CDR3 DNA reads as TGCGCCAGCAGCGCGAATGGACAGGGTGGCTACACCTTC.

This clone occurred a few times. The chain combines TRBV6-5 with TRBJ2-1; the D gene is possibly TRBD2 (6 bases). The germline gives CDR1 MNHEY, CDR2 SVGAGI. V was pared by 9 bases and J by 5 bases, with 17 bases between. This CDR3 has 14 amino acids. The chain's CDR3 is CARAVRGANNEQFF. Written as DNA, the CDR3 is TGTGCCAGAGCCGTTCGCGGGGCTAACAATGAGCAGTTCTTC.

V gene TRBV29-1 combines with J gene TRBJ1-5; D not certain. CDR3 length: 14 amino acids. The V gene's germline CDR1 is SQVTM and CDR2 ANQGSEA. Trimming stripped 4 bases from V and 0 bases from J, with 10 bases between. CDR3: CSVVDRDSNQPQHF. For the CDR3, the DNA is TGCAGCGTTGTAGATAGGGATAGCAATCAGCCCCAGCATTTT.

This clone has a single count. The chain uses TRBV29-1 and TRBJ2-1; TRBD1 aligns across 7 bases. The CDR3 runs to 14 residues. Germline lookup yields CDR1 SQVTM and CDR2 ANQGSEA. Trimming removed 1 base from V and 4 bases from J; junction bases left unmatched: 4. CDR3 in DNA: TGCAGCGTTGAAGGTCAGGGGGAGTACAATGAGCAGTTCTTC. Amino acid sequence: CSVEGQGEYNEQFF.

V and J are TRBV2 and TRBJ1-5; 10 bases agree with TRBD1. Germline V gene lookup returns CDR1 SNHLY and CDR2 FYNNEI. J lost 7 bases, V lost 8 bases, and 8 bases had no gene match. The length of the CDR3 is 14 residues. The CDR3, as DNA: TGTGCCAGCGCAGAGACAGGGGGCGGGCAGCCCCAGCATTTT. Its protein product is CASAETGGGQPQHF.

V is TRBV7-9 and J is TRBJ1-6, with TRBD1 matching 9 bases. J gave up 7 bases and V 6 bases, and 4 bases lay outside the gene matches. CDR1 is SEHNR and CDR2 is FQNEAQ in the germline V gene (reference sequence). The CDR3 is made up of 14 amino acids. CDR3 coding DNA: TGTGCCAGCAGATCCGGGACAGGGAATTCACCCCTCCACTTT. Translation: CASRSGTGNSPLHF. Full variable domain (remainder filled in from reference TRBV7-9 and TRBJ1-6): DTGVSQNPRHKITKRGQNVTFRCDPISEHNRLYWYRQTLGQGPEFLTYFQNEAQLEKSRLLSDRFSAERPKGSFSTLEIQRTEQGDSAMYLCASRSGTGNSPLHFGNGTRLTVT.

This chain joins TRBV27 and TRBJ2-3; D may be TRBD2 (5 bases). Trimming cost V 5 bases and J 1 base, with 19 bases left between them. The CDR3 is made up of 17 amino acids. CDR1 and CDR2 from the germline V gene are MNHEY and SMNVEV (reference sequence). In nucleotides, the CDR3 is TGTGCCAGCAGTCCCCGGAGCGGCCCCCTCCGCACAGATACGCAGTATTTT. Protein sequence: CASSPRSGPLRTDTQYF.